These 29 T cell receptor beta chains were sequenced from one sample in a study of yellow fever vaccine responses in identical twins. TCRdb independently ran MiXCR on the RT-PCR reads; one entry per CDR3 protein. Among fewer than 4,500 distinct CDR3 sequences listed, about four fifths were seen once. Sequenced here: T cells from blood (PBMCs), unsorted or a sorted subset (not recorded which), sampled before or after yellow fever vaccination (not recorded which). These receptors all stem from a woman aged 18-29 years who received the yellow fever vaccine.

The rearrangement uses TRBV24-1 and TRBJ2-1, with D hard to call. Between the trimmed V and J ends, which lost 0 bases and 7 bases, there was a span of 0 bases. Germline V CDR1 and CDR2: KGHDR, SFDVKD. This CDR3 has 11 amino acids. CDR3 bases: TGTGCCACCAGTGATTTGAATGAGCAGTTCTTC. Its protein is CATSDLNEQFF.

Here the CDR3 DNA reads TGCAGCGCGAAGCGTAGAGAAGAGACCCAGTACTTC. This sequence encodes CSAKRREETQYF. The genes are TRBV29-1 and TRBJ2-5, with D hard to call. The CDR3 extends over 12 amino acids. Trimming shortened V by 7 bases and J by 3 bases, and 12 bases separated the two germline ends. Germline CDR1 is SQVTM and CDR2 is ANQGSEA.

The CDR3 DNA reads TGTGCCAGCAGGCGGGACAGTAATCAGCCCCAGCATTTT. Translated, it gives CASRRDSNQPQHF. The chain joins TRBV2 to TRBJ1-5, with TRBD1 matching over 7 bases. The trim removed 6 bases at V and 4 bases at J, leaving 3 bases unmatched. This CDR3 has 13 residues. Germline V gene lookup returns CDR1 SNHLY and CDR2 FYNNEI. Full variable domain (rest looked up from reference TRBV2 and TRBJ1-5): EPEVTQTPSHQVTQMGQEVILRCVPISNHLYFYWYRQILGQKVEFLVSFYNNEISEKSEIFDDQFSVERPDGSNFTLKIRSTKLEDSAMYFCASRRDSNQPQHFGDGTRLSIL.

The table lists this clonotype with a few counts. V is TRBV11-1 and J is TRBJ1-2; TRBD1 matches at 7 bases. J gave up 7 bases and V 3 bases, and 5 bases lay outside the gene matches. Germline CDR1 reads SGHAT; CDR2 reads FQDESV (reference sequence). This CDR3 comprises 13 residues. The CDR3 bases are TGTGCCAGCAGCTTTTCAGGGGGTCTTGGCTACACCTTC. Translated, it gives CASSFSGGLGYTF.

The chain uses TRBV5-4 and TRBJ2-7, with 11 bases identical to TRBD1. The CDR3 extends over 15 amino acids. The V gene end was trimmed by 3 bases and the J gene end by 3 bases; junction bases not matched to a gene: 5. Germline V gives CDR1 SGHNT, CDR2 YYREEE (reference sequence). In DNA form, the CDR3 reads TGTGCCAGCAGCTACTACGGGACAGGGGGCTACGAGCAGTACTTC. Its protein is CASSYYGTGGYEQYF. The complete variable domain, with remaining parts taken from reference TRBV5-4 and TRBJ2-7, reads ETGVTQSPTHLIKTRGQQVTLRCSSQSGHNTVSWYQQALGQGPQFIFQYYREEENGRGNFPPRFSGLQFPNYSSELNVNALELDDSALYLCASSYYGTGGYEQYFGPGTRLTVT.

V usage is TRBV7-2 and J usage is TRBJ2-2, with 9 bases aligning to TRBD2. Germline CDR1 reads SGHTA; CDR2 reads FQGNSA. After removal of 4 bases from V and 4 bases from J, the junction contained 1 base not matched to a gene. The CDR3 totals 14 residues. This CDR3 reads CASSSGLATGELFF. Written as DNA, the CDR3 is TGTGCCAGCAGCTCGGGACTAGCCACCGGGGAGCTGTTTTTT.

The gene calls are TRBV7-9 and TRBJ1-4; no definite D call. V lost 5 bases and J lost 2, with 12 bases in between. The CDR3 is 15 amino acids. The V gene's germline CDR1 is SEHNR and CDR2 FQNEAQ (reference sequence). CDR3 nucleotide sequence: TGTGCCAGCAGCCACAACCCCAACACTAATGAAAAACTGTTTTTT. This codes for CASSHNPNTNEKLFF.

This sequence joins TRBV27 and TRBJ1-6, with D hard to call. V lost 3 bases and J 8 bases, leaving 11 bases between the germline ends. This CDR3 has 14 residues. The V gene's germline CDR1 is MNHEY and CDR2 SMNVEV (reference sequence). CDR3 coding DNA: TGTGCCAGCAGTTTCAATTTACCGGATTCACCCCTCCACTTT. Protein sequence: CASSFNLPDSPLHF.

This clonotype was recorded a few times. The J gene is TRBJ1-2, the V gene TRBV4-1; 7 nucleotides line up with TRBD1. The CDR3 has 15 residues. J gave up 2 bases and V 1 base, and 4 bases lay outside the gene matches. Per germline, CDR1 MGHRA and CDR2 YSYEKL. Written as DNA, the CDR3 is TGCGCCAGCAGCCAAGCCCAGGGGGTGAACTATGGCTACACCTTC. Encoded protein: CASSQAQGVNYGYTF.

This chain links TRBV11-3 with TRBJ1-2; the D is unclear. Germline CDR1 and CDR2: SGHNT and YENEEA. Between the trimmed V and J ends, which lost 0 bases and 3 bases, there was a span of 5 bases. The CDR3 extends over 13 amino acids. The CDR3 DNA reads TGTGCCAGCAGCTTAGACAGTTACTATGGCTACACCTTC. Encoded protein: CASSLDSYYGYTF. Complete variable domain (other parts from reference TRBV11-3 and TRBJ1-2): EAGVVQSPRYKIIEKKQPVAFWCNPISGHNTLYWYLQNLGQGPELLIRYENEEAVDDSQLPKDRFSAERLKGVDSTLKIQPAELGDSAVYLCASSLDSYYGYTFGSGTRLTVV.

DNA of the CDR3: TGCGCCAGCAGCCAAGTCGGGGTGAGCGAGCAGTACTTC. It specifies CASSQVGVSEQYF. V and J are TRBV4-1 and TRBJ2-7; D possibly corresponds to TRBD2 (5 bases). Germline CDR1 reads MGHRA; CDR2 reads YSYEKL. The CDR3 is 13 amino acids. V lost 1 base, J lost 6 bases, and 10 bases lay in between.

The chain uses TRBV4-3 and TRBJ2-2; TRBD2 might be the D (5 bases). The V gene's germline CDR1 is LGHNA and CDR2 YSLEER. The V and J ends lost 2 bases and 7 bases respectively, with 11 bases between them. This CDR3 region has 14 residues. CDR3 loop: CASSQLGSGGELFF. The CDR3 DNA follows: TGCGCCAGCAGCCAATTGGGGAGCGGCGGGGAGCTGTTTTTT.

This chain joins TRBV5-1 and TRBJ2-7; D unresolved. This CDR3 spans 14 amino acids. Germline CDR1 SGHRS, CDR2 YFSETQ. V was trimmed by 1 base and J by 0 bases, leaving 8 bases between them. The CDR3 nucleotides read TGCGCCAGCAGCTTGACAGAAAGCTCCTACGAGCAGTACTTC. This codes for CASSLTESSYEQYF.

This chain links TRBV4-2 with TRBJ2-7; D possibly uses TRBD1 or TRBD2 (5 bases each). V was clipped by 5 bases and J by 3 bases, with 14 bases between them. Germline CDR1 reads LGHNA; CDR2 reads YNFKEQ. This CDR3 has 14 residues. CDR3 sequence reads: CASSKGPSFYEQYF. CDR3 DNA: TGTGCCAGCAGCAAGGGACCTTCGTTCTACGAGCAGTACTTC.

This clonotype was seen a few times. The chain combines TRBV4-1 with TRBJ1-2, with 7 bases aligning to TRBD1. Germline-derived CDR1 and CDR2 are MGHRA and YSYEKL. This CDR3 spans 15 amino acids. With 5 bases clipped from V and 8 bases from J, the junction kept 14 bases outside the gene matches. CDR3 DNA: TGCGCCAGCAGCTTACCCAACGAGGGGGCCCGGGGCTACACCTTC. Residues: CASSLPNEGARGYTF.

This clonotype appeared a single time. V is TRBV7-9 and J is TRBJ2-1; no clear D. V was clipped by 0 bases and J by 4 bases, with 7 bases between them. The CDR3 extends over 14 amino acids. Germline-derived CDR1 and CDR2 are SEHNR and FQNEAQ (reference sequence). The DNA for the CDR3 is TGTGCCAGCAGCTTAGCGCTAGGGTACAATGAGCAGTTCTTC. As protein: CASSLALGYNEQFF.

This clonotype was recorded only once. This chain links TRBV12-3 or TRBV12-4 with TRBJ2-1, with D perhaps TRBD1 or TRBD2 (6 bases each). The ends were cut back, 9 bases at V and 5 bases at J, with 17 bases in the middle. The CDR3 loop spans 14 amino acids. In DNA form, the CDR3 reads TGTGCCAGTGAGGTCCGGGGGCTCGACAATGAGCAGTTCTTC. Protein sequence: CASEVRGLDNEQFF.

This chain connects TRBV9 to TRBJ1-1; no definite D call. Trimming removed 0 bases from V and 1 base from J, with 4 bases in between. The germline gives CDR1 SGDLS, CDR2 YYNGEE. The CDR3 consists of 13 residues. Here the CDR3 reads CASSVERNTEAFF. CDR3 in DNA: TGTGCCAGCAGCGTAGAAAGGAACACTGAAGCTTTCTTT. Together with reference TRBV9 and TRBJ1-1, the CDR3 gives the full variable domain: DSGVTQTPKHLITATGQRVTLRCSPRSGDLSVYWYQQSLDQGLQFLIQYYNGEERAKGNILERFSAQQFPDLHSELNLSSLELGDSALYFCASSVERNTEAFFGQGTRLTVV.

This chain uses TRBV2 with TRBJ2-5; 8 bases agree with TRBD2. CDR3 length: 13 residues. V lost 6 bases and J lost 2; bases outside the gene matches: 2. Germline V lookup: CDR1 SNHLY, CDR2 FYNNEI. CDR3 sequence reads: CASRSGGQETQYF. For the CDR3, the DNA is TGTGCCAGCAGATCGGGGGGGCAAGAGACCCAGTACTTC.

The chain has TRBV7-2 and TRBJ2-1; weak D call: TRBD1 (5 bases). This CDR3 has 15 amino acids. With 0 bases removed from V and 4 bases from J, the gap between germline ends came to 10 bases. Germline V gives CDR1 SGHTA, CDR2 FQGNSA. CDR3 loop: CASSLAQGAYNEQFF. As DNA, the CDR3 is TGTGCCAGCAGCTTAGCCCAGGGCGCGTACAATGAGCAGTTCTTC.

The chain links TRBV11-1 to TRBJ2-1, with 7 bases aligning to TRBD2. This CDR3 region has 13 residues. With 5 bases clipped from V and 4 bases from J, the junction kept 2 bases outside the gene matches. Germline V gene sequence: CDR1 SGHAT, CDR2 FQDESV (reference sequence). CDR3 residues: CASSGREYNEQFF. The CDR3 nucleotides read TGTGCCAGCAGCGGGAGGGAATACAATGAGCAGTTCTTC.

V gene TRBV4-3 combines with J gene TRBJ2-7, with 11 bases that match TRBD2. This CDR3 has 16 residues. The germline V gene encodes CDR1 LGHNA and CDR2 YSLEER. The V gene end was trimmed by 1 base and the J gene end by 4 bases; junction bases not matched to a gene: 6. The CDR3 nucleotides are TGCGCCAGCAGCCAAGGCCCGGGACTAGCGGCATACGAGCAGTACTTC. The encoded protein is CASSQGPGLAAYEQYF.

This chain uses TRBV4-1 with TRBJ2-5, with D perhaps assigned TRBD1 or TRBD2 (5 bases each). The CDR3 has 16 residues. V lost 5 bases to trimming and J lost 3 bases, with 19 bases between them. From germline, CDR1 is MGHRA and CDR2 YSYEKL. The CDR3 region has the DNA TGCGCCAGCAGCAACCGACCCTCCGGGACGGAAGAGACCCAGTACTTC. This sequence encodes CASSNRPSGTEETQYF.

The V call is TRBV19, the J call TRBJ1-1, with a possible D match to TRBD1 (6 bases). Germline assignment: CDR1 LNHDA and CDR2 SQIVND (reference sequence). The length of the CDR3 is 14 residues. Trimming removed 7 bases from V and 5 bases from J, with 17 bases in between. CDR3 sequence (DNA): TGTGCCAGTACCTTGGACAGAGTTGGAACTGAAGCTTTCTTT. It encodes CASTLDRVGTEAFF.

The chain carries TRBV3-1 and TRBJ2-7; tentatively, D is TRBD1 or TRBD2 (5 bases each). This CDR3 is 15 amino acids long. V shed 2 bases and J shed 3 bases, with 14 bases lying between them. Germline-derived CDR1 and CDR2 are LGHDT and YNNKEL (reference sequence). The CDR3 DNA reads TGTGCCAGCAGCCAAAAAAACGGGACGTTCTACGAGCAGTACTTC. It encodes CASSQKNGTFYEQYF.

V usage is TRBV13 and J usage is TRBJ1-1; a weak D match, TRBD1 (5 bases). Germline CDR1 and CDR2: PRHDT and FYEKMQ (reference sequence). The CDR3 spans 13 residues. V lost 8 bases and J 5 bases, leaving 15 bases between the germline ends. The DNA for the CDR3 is TGTGCCAGCCGGGACCCTCCCTCTACTGAAGCTTTCTTT. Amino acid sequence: CASRDPPSTEAFF. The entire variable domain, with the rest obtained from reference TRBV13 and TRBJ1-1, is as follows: AAGVIQSPRHLIKEKRETATLKCYPIPRHDTVYWYQQGPGQDPQFLISFYEKMQSDKGSIPDRFSAQQFSDYHSELNMSSLELGDSALYFCASRDPPSTEAFFGQGTRLTVV.

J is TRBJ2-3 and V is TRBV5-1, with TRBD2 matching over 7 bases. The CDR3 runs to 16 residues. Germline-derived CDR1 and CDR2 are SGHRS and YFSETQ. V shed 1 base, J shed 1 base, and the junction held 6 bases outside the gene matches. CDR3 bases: TGCGCCAGCAGCTTGTCTAGCGGCAGGGGCACAGATACGCAGTATTTT. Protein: CASSLSSGRGTDTQYF.

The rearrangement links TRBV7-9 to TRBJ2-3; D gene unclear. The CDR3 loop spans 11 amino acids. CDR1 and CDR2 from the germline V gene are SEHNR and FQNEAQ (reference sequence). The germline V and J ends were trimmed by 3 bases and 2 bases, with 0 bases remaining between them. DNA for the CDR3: TGTGCCAGCAGCTTCACAGATACGCAGTATTTT. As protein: CASSFTDTQYF.

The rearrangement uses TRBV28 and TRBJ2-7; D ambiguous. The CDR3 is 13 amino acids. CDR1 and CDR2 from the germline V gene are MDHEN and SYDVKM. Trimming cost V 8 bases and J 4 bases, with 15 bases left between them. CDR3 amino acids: CASQERNLYEQYF. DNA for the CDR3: TGTGCCAGCCAGGAACGGAACCTTTACGAGCAGTACTTC.